This TCR beta chain was observed in a study of regulatory and conventional T cells in RAG deficiency. The study's findings and limits: Shorter CDR3s in all patient subsets; >75% Treg-Tconv overlap in Omenn.

The CDR3 totals 15 residues. Germline trimming cut 2 bases from V and 3 bases from J; bases unmatched to any gene: 3. Germline values: CDR1 SGHRS, CDR2 YFSETQ. Genomic DNA came from blood conventional CD4+ T cells gated CD25-low CD127-high. This clone was seen a single time. Its antigen is as yet unknown. TCRdb's table, derived via immunoSEQ multiplex PCR, lists solely in-frame clones and lacks some. The table lists fewer than 30,000 clones, over 90% of them singletons. The data also belong to a second study, concerning regulatory T cells. That source notes: Primers: 52 TRBV forward and 13 TRBJ reverse.

This chain uses TRBV5-1 with TRBJ2-2; 8 bases agree with TRBD2. Sequenced input: CD25- CD4+ T cells sorted from blood. The clonotype comes from a human donor in good health. CDR3 protein: CASSFGGADTGELFF. For the CDR3, the DNA is TGCGCCAGCAGCTTCGGGGGGGCCGACACCGGGGAGCTGTTTTTT.